The 9 T cell receptor beta chains given below trace back to one sample, sequenced in a study of cytomegalovirus exposure and HLA in healthy donors. In the PCR, 60 Vbeta and 13 Jbeta primers were used. Produced via immunoSEQ multiplex PCR; TCRdb's table is partial and in-frame only. In the table there are 120,000 or so clones, more than 70% of which are singletons. Sequencing was done on a sample of PBMCs. The receptors shown here come from a man between 25 and 39 years old in good health and CMV-seronegative.

The chain recombines TRBV5-1 with TRBJ2-2; D might be TRBD1 (7 bases). The CDR3 consists of 17 residues. Germline loops: CDR1 SGHRS, CDR2 YFSETQ. Trimming left V 4 bases short and J 2 bases short, with 18 bases between. In DNA, the CDR3 is TGCGCCAGCAGCCGGGACCCAGGGGGGCGAAACACCGGGGAGCTGTTTTTT. This encodes CASSRDPGGRNTGELFF.

With regard to this clone: At the DNA level, this CDR3 is encoded by other sequences in the same sample as well. The V call is TRBV7-3, the J call TRBJ2-3; D perhaps matches TRBD2 (6 bases). CDR1 and CDR2 from the germline V gene are SGHTA and FQGTGA. CDR3 size: 14 residues. The V end was cut by 4 bases, the J end by 3 bases, with 11 bases between. The CDR3 sequence: CASSSGTSTDTQYF. DNA of the CDR3: TGTGCCAGCAGCTCAGGGACTTCTACAGATACGCAGTATTTT.

The V and J genes are TRBV6-1 and TRBJ2-1; D is ambiguous. CDR3 size: 12 residues. V lost 5 bases and J 5 bases, leaving 7 bases between the germline ends. Germline V gene lookup returns CDR1 MNHNS and CDR2 SASEGT. Here the CDR3 DNA reads TGTGCCAGCAGTCGTTACAACAATGAGCAGTTCTTC. It translates to CASSRYNNEQFF.

This clone was counted a single time. This chain joins TRBV7-9 and TRBJ2-5; 8 bases map to TRBD1. The J call is doubtful: the DNA matches TRBJ2-7 better. Germline V gene lookup returns CDR1 SEHNR and CDR2 FQNEAQ (reference sequence). The CDR3 has 14 amino acids. Written as DNA, the CDR3 is TGTGCCAGCAGCTCACAGGGGGACTCCTACGAGCAGTACTTC. It is translated as CASSSQGDSYEQYF.

The chain joins TRBV7-8 to TRBJ1-1; 9 nucleotides agree with TRBD1. The J segment lost 10 bases and the V segment lost 5 bases, leaving 8 bases of the junction unmatched. CDR3 size: 13 residues. Germline loops: CDR1 SGHVS, CDR2 FQNEAQ. CDR3: CASSIQNRGPAFF. As DNA, the CDR3 is TGTGCCAGCAGCATTCAAAACAGGGGGCCAGCTTTCTTT.

This rearrangement joins TRBV5-5 to TRBJ1-2; 8 bases line up with TRBD1. Trimming took 6 bases from V and 10 from J; bases not matched to a gene: 5. Germline CDR1 and CDR2: SGHKS and YYEKEE (reference sequence). The CDR3 contains 11 residues. CDR3: CASIQDRVYTF. The CDR3 bases are TGTGCCAGCATCCAGGACAGGGTCTACACCTTC.

As for this clone: Other DNA sequences from this sample encode an identical CDR3 as well. This chain uses TRBV6-4 with TRBJ1-2, with unresolved D. CDR1 and CDR2 (germline): MRHNA, SNTAGT. This CDR3 is 13 amino acids long. Trimming cost V 6 bases and J 4 bases, with 12 bases left between them. CDR3: CASRPTAGYGYTF. DNA of the CDR3: TGTGCCAGCAGACCTACAGCGGGCTATGGCTACACCTTC.

The table lists this clone with a few counts. The V gene is TRBV29-1, the J gene TRBJ1-1, with 8 bases fitting TRBD1. V was clipped by 4 bases and J by 14 bases; unmatched bases: 12. Germline V gene sequence: CDR1 SQVTM, CDR2 ANQGSEA. CDR3 length: 12 amino acids. The CDR3 nucleotides are TGCAGCGTTGTATATTCGGGACAGGAGTCCTTCTTT. Translating it yields CSVVYSGQESFF.

The chain is built from TRBV28 and TRBJ2-3, with 9 nucleotides matching TRBD2. This CDR3 is built from 16 residues. Unmatched junction bases numbered 13, after V lost 6 bases and J lost 6 bases. Germline assignment: CDR1 MDHEN and CDR2 SYDVKM. CDR3 bases: TGTGCCAGCAGGGGTTTGGGACTAGCAGTTCCTGATACGCAGTATTTT. Translating gives CASRGLGLAVPDTQYF.